This T cell receptor beta chain was captured in a study of T cells expressing NK-cell markers. Germline V gives CDR1 SGHTA, CDR2 FQGTGA. This CDR3 spans 17 amino acids. Regarding the study as a whole: There were four donors in whom these clonotypes also led the CD3+CD56-NKG2C+ fraction.

With regard to this clonotype: Antigen specificity is unknown.

5'RACE template switching with UMIs generated TCR beta cDNA. TCRdb reprocessed the 5' RACE reads; each CDR3 protein has one entry and no DNA is given. The ten most abundant clones cover approximately 17% of a sample with 150,000 or so distinct CDR3 sequences. The receptor was derived from a woman between 18 and 70 years old in good health. V and J are TRBV7-3 and TRBJ2-3; the TCRdb call, TRBD2, lacks DNA for checking. Source material: blood T cells: a sorted CD56 or NKG2C T cell subset, CD4+ or CD8+ T cells, or bulk PBMC T cells (not recorded which). This CDR3 reads CASSLRAGAGVTDTQYF. The whole variable domain, filled in from reference TRBV7-3 and TRBJ2-3, reads GAGVSQTPSNKVTEKGKYVELRCDPISGHTALYWYRQSLGQGPEFLIYFQGTGAADDSGLPNDRFFAVRPEGSVSTLKIQRTERGDSAVYLCASSLRAGAGVTDTQYFGPGTRLTVL.